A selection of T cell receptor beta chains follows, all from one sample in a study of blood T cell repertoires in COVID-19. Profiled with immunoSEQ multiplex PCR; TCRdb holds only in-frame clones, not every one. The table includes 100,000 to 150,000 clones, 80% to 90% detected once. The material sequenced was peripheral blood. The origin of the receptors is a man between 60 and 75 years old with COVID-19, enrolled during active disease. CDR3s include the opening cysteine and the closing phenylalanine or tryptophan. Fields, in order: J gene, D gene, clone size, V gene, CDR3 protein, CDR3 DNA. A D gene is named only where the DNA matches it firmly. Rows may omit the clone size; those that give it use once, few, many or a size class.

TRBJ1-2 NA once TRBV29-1 CSVVSGNYGYTF TGCAGCGTTGTATCCGGGAACTATGGCTACACCTTC
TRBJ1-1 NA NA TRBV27 CASSPLARVTAFF TGTGCCAGCAGTCCACTAGCCAGGGTCACAGCTTTCTTT
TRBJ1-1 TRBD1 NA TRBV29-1 CSVRQGALNTEAFF TGCAGCGTGAGACAGGGGGCGTTGAACACTGAAGCTTTCTTT
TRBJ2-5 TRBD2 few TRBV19 CASSIAGGSGGALETQYF TGTGCCAGTAGTATAGCTGGCGGTAGCGGGGGGGCCTTAGAGACCCAGTACTTC
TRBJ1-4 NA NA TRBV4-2 CASSQNPTAAATNEKLFF TGTGCCAGCAGCCAAAACCCTACAGCCGCCGCGACTAATGAAAAACTGTTTTTT
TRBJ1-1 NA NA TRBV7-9 CAGGLRTEAFF TGTGCCGGGGGCCTTAGGACTGAAGCTTTCTTT
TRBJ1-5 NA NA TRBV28 CASIQEAGARGRKPHF TGTGCCAGCATCCAAGAGGCGGGGGCGAGGGGTCGGAAACCGCATTTT
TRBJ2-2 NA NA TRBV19 CASSGTLESGELFF TGTGCCAGTAGTGGGACATTAGAATCCGGGGAGCTGTTTTTT
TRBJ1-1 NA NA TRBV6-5 CASRAGPEAFF TGTGCCAGCAGAGCGGGTCCTGAAGCTTTCTTT
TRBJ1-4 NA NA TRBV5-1 CASTRTPGNEKLFF TGCGCCAGCACCCGGACTCCTGGTAATGAAAAACTGTTTTTT
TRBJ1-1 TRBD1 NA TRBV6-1 CASSDRSGGTEAFF TGTGCCAGCAGTGATAGGTCAGGGGGCACTGAAGCTTTCTTT
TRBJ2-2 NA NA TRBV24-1 CATSGAAATGELFF TGTGCCACCAGTGGGGCTGCTGCCACCGGGGAGCTGTTTTTT
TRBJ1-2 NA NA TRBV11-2 CASSLEASPYGYTF TGTGCCAGCAGCTTAGAGGCCTCCCCCTATGGCTACACCTTC
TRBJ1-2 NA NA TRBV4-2 CASSQDDSRTNYGYTF TGTGCCAGCAGCCAAGACGACAGCAGGACTAACTATGGCTACACCTTC
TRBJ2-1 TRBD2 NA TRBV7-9 CASSSGGANNEQFF TGTGCCAGCAGTAGCGGGGGGGCCAATAATGAGCAGTTCTTC
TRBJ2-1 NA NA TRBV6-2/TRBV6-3 CASSLEGSYNEQFF TGTGCCAGCAGTTTGGAGGGGAGCTACAATGAGCAGTTCTTC
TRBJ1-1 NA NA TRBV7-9 CASSLSTVNTEAFF TGTGCCAGCAGCTTATCGACAGTAAACACTGAAGCTTTCTTT
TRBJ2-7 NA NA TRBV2 CASSVTSYEQYF TGTGCCAGCAGTGTGACTTCCTACGAGCAGTACTTC
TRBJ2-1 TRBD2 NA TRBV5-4 CASSRTSGGESEQFF TGTGCCAGCAGCAGGACTAGCGGGGGGGAGAGTGAGCAGTTCTTC
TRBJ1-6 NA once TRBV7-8 CASSLVGGGNSPLHF TGTGCCAGCAGCTTAGTTGGGGGGGGCAATTCACCCCTCCACTTT
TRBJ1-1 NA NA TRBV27 CASSDPGDAGAFF TGTGCCAGCAGTGATCCCGGGGACGCGGGGGCTTTCTTT
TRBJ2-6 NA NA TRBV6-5 CASNGLSGANVLTF TGTGCCAGCAATGGACTCTCTGGGGCCAACGTCCTGACTTTC
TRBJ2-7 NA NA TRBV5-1 CASSGKSGVYEQYF TGCGCCAGCAGCGGGAAATCGGGGGTTTACGAGCAGTACTTC
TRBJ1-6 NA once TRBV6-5 CASSPSGMYNSPLHF TGTGCCAGCAGCCCGTCCGGGATGTATAATTCACCCCTCCACTTT
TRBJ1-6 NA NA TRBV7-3 CASSSSGVLNSPLHF TGTGCCAGCAGCTCCAGCGGGGTCCTTAATTCACCCCTCCACTTT
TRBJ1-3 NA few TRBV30 CAWAPLAGNTIYF TGTGCCTGGGCCCCATTAGCTGGAAACACCATATATTTT
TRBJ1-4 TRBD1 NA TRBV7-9 CASRHEGQSFAEGEKLFF TGTGCCAGCAGGCACGAGGGACAGAGCTTTGCAGAGGGCGAAAAACTGTTTTTT
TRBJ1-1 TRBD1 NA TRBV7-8 CASSLNRGEAFF TGTGCCAGCAGCCTCAACAGGGGTGAAGCTTTCTTT
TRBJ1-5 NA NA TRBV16 CASSQFARANDQPQHF TGTGCCAGCAGCCAATTCGCCAGGGCGAACGATCAGCCCCAGCATTTT
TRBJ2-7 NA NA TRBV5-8 CASSLTHPLMEF TGTGCCAGCAGCTTGACTCATCCCTTGATGGAGTTC
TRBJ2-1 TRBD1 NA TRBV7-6 CASSSYRGNEQFF TGTGCCAGCAGCTCTTACAGGGGGAATGAGCAGTTCTTC
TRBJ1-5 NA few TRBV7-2 CASSLGDTRDPFKPQHF TGTGCCAGCAGCTTAGGGGATACCAGGGATCCCTTCAAGCCCCAGCATTTT
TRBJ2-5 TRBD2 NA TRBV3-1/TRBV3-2 CASSQEDESSGGFETQYF TGTGCCAGCAGCCAAGAAGATGAGTCTAGCGGGGGGTTTGAGACCCAGTACTTC
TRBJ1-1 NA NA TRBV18 CASSRASTGYNTEAFF TGTGCCAGCTCACGAGCATCGACAGGTTATAACACTGAAGCTTTCTTT
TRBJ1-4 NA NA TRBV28 CASGGSTGVDEKLFF TGTGCCAGCGGGGGATCGACAGGCGTGGATGAAAAACTGTTTTTT